Described below is a single T cell receptor beta chain sequence and its context. The entry originates in a study of blood T cell repertoires in COVID-19. Turning to the study itself: The United States, Italy and Spain were the sources of the acute and convalescent COVID-19 samples. The cDNA or gDNA used as material had been derived from T cells, B-cell-depleted T cells, or PBMCs.

V trimming: 6 bases; J trimming: 1 base; junction bases outside the gene matches: 8. This CDR3 is 15 amino acids long. Per germline, CDR1 MNHEY and CDR2 SMNVEV (reference sequence). As handled by the study authors: Estimation of nucleated cell counts relied on the amplification of reference gene primers. Sequencing was performed with immunoSEQ multiplex PCR; in TCRdb, only in-frame clones are kept and a portion is missing. V, J and clone size derive from that table, while D and trimming were established from the DNA sequence. In the table there are tens of thousands of clones, over 75% of which are singletons.

Source material: peripheral blood. The chain uses TRBV27 and TRBJ1-2; TRBD1 matches at 7 bases. This clonotype originated in a human donor in a cohort sampled during active COVID-19. The CDR3 protein is CASSPTGYNNYGYTF. As DNA, the CDR3 is TGTGCCAGCAGCCCGACAGGGTATAATAACTATGGCTACACCTTC.